This TCR beta chain was captured in a study of PD-1 blockade in mismatch repair-deficient tumors. TCR sequencing covered a few patients who responded to pembrolizumab. Only in-frame clones appear in the TCRdb table, and some are missing; sequencing was by immunoSEQ multiplex PCR. The top ten clones hold about a sixth of a sample with 20,000 to 25,000 clones, 84% of them seen once. Study-level results: Tumor-resident clones, often absent from pretreatment blood, expanded after pembrolizumab and then contracted.

On this clone itself: Antigen: not known.

This material consisted of peripheral blood, taken 2 weeks after starting pembrolizumab. The TCR comes from an adult with mismatch repair-deficient cancer.

The CDR3 DNA follows: TGTGCCAGCAGTTTAGGCCAGTTTTATGGCTACACCTTC. Translating it yields CASSLGQFYGYTF. The chain recombines TRBV28 with TRBJ1-2; D is unresolved. V lost 2 bases to trimming and J lost 5 bases, with 9 bases between them. Germline loops: CDR1 MDHEN, CDR2 SYDVKM. The CDR3 sequence is 13 residues long.